The present TCR beta chain was sequenced within a study of CD8 T cells in ankylosing spondylitis. Study-wide results and limits: Made up of several highly homologous variants, a TCR beta motif appeared characteristic of ankylosing spondylitis blood. Reportedly, significant enrichment of disease-linked clones occurred in matched ankylosing spondylitis synovial fluid. Peripheral blood held disease-linked clones only at relatively low frequency, and these were CD8+.

Germline values: CDR1 SGHNT, CDR2 YYREEE (reference sequence). Deletions cut 7 bases from V and 5 bases from J, with 15 bases between. The CDR3 has 13 amino acids. With molecular barcodes, quantitative 5'-RACE was used to make the TCR beta libraries. TCRdb passed the 5' RACE reads through MiXCR, listing each CDR3 protein once. The sample contains some 200,000 distinct CDR3 sequences, more than 10% of which appear only once. This clonotype was seen repeatedly, ten times or more. Its target is unknown. This chain uses TRBV5-4 with TRBJ2-5; possibly TRBD2 for D (6 bases). The sequencing input was blood, either unsorted or a sorted T cell fraction (not recorded which). This TCR was sampled from a male donor with ankylosing spondylitis or in good health (not recorded which). CDR3 DNA: TGTGCCAGCTCCTTGGAGGGCGGGGAGACCCAGTACTTC. This gives the protein CASSLEGGETQYF.